The clone carrying this T cell receptor (beta chain) was seen more than once but under ten times. TCRdb independently ran MiXCR on the RACE reads; one entry per CDR3 protein. The profile covers fewer than 150,000 distinct CDR3 sequences, with 13% appearing a single time and 2.5% to 3.5% taken by the ten largest. The data stem from a study of human T cells and chemical hapten exposure. As for time point: pre-sensitization, week 0. Sample treatment: therapeutic diphenylcyclopropenone sensitization with weekly scalp DPC. The CDR3 runs 13 residues. V lost 2 bases and J 4 bases, leaving 8 bases between the germline ends. Germline CDR1 reads SGHAT; CDR2 reads FQNNGV.

V usage is TRBV11-2 and J usage is TRBJ1-1; D unresolved. The source material was whole blood, sampled in connection with sensitization to the hapten diphenylcyclopropenone (DPC). This receptor was identified in a woman between 18 and 30 years old with alopecia areata. Some clones in this sample may be carry-over from other donors' samples. The CDR3 protein is CASSLKSGTEAFF. The CDR3 DNA sequence: TGTGCCAGCAGCTTAAAGAGTGGCACTGAAGCTTTCTTT.